The rows below give T cell receptor beta chains drawn from one sample of a study of cytomegalovirus exposure and HLA in healthy donors. Measured with immunoSEQ multiplex PCR; TCRdb has only the in-frame clones, and not every one. Among about 140,000 clones listed, over 60% were seen once. The sample consisted of PBMCs. The receptors were gathered from a man between 25 and 39 years old in good health and CMV-seronegative. CDR3s include the opening cysteine and the closing phenylalanine or tryptophan. A D gene is named only where the DNA matches it firmly. The listing skips clone size in some rows; elsewhere it reads once, few, many or a size class.

v_gene	abundance	d_gene	j_gene	CDR3nt	CDR3aa
TRBV18	NA	NA	TRBJ1-5	TGTGCCAGCTCACAGATCAGGGCAAAAGAACAGCCCCAGCATTTT	CASSQIRAKEQPQHF
TRBV27	once	NA	TRBJ2-5	TGTGCCAGCAGTCCCTATGGGGGGGCGGGAGAGACCCAGTACTTC	CASSPYGGAGETQYF
TRBV29-1	NA	TRBD2	TRBJ2-1	TGCAGCGGGATGACTAGCGGGAACTACAATGAGCAGTTCTTC	CSGMTSGNYNEQFF
TRBV10-1	NA	TRBD1	TRBJ1-1	TGCGCCAGCACAAAGGGGGCTAACACTGAAGCTTTCTTT	CASTKGANTEAFF
TRBV4-1	NA	TRBD2	TRBJ2-1	TGCGCCAGCAGCCAAGTGAGGAGACTAGCGGGACCAAGCGGGGATGAGCAGTTCTTC	CASSQVRRLAGPSGDEQFF
TRBV28	NA	TRBD1	TRBJ1-1	TGTGCCAGCGCCGAAGGGGGCACAGGCACTGAAGCTTTCTTT	CASAEGGTGTEAFF
TRBV2	NA	NA	TRBJ2-3	TGTGCCAGCAGTGAAGCCCAGAGCACAGATACGCAGTATTTT	CASSEAQSTDTQYF
TRBV11-2	once	NA	TRBJ2-3	TGTGCCAGCAGCTCTCTTCGGAGGGTCTGGGCAGATACGCAGTATTTT	CASSSLRRVWADTQYF
TRBV7-2	NA	TRBD2	TRBJ2-1	TGTGCCAGCAGCTGGCTAGCGGGACCACCGTTCTTC	CASSWLAGPPFF
TRBV7-4	NA	TRBD1	TRBJ2-7	TGTGCCAGCAGCCCTCGGGACAGGGGGCAAAACGAGCAGTACTTC	CASSPRDRGQNEQYF
TRBV9	NA	NA	TRBJ2-7	TGTGCCAGCAGTTCTTCACTTCTGGTGGGGCAGGATGGGTACGAGCAGTACTTC	CASSSSLLVGQDGYEQYF
TRBV7-9	few	TRBD1	TRBJ1-1	TGTGCCAGCAGCTTTCCGGGACAGGGGGTCACTGAAGCTTTCTTT	CASSFPGQGVTEAFF
TRBV6-1	NA	NA	TRBJ2-2	TGTGCCAGCAGTGACGGGGGTGGCGGGGAGCTGTTTTTT	CASSDGGGGELFF
TRBV29-1	once	TRBD2	TRBJ2-1	TGCAGCGTTGGACGGACTAGCGGGAGGGACAATGAGCAGTTCTTC	CSVGRTSGRDNEQFF
TRBV10-1	NA	TRBD2	TRBJ2-7	TGCGCCAGCAGTGAGGGGGTCGGGGGGGCCTACGAGCAGTACTTC	CASSEGVGGAYEQYF
TRBV5-1	NA	TRBD1	TRBJ2-2	TGCGCCAGCAGCGGGACAGACACCGGGGAGCTGTTTTTT	CASSGTDTGELFF
TRBV5-4	NA	TRBD2	TRBJ2-7	TGTGCCAGCAGCCCCCAAGCGGGAGAACCCTACGAGCAGTACTTC	CASSPQAGEPYEQYF
TRBV2	few	TRBD2	TRBJ2-7	TGTGCCAGCAGCGCAGAGTTTTTGACTAGCGGGTACAGGAGCTCCTACGAGCAGTACTTC	CASSAEFLTSGYRSSYEQYF
TRBV13	NA	NA	TRBJ1-2	TGTGCCAGCAGCCCCGTATATACTAACTATGGCTACACCTTC	CASSPVYTNYGYTF
TRBV30	once	NA	TRBJ2-2	TGTGCCTGGAGTAGTTACAGACCCGGGGAGCTGTTTTTT	CAWSSYRPGELFF
TRBV27	NA	NA	TRBJ2-7	TGTGCCAGCAGTCCGGGGTCCTCCTACGAGCAGTACTTC	CASSPGSSYEQYF
TRBV6-5	NA	TRBD1	TRBJ1-1	TGTGCCAGCAGCCCCTTGGGACAGCAAAACACTGAAGCTTTCTTT	CASSPLGQQNTEAFF
TRBV9	NA	TRBD2	TRBJ2-7	TGTGCCAGCAGCGTAAACCCTAGCGGCTCCTACGAGCAGTACTTC	CASSVNPSGSYEQYF
TRBV2	NA	NA	TRBJ1-2	TGTGCCAGCAGTGAGGGTCAGGGTGGGGACTATGGCTACACCTTC	CASSEGQGGDYGYTF
TRBV30	NA	NA	TRBJ2-5	TGTGCCTGGAGTGTACGGGGGACCCAGTACTTC	CAWSVRGTQYF
TRBV18	NA	TRBD1	TRBJ1-1	TGTGCCAGCTCACCGAGTCGACAGGGGAGCAGGAGCACTGAAGCTTTCTTT	CASSPSRQGSRSTEAFF
TRBV2	NA	NA	TRBJ2-1	TGTGCCAGCAGTGAATGGCCCCCTGGGAGCTGGGGCTACAATGAGCAGTTCTTC	CASSEWPPGSWGYNEQFF
TRBV28	NA	TRBD1	TRBJ2-3	TGTGCCAGCAGTCTCCTAATCCGACAGGGAAGCACAGATACGCAGTATTTT	CASSLLIRQGSTDTQYF
TRBV4-2	NA	NA	TRBJ2-6	TGTGCCAGCAGCCAAGAAGGAGGGTCTGGGGCCAACGTCCTGACTTTC	CASSQEGGSGANVLTF
TRBV14	NA	NA	TRBJ2-7	TGTGCCAGCAGCCAACGAACAGGTCCCTACGAGCAGTACTTC	CASSQRTGPYEQYF
TRBV27	NA	TRBD1	TRBJ1-2	TGTGCCAGCAGGCCGGGACAGCTCTATGGCTACACCTTC	CASRPGQLYGYTF
TRBV2	few	NA	TRBJ2-7	TGTGCCAGCAGTGACGGGGACACGGCATACGAGCAGTACTTC	CASSDGDTAYEQYF
TRBV7-8	NA	NA	TRBJ2-2	TGTGCCAGCAGCTTATCCCCTTGGAACACCGGGGAGCTGTTTTTT	CASSLSPWNTGELFF
TRBV6-1	NA	NA	TRBJ1-2	TGTGCCAGCAGTGTTCTAGGCAGGGCTGGATATGGCTACACCTTC	CASSVLGRAGYGYTF
TRBV2	NA	NA	TRBJ2-5	TGTGCCAGCAGGCTCCAAAGCGGCCAAGAGACCCAGTACTTC	CASRLQSGQETQYF
TRBV10-3	NA	NA	TRBJ2-7	TGTGCCATCAGTGTTCAGAACCTAGTCTACGAGCAGTACTTC	CAISVQNLVYEQYF
TRBV7-8	NA	NA	TRBJ2-2	TGTGCCAGCAGCGGGGGGACTTACAACACCGGGGAGCTGTTTTTT	CASSGGTYNTGELFF
TRBV2	once	NA	TRBJ2-7	TGTGCCAGCAGTGATTATGACACTGGCTACGAGCAGTACTTC	CASSDYDTGYEQYF
TRBV6-1	NA	NA	TRBJ1-2	TGTGCCAGCAGTAATAATGGCTACACCTTC	CASSNNGYTF
TRBV2	NA	NA	TRBJ2-1	TGTGCCAGCAGTGAGGGGGCGTATACTGAGCAGTTCTTC	CASSEGAYTEQFF
TRBV5-1	NA	TRBD1	TRBJ1-1	TGCGCCAGCAGATCTAATCCCAGGGGGGACACTGAAGCTTTCTTT	CASRSNPRGDTEAFF
TRBV18	few	TRBD1	TRBJ1-4	TGTGCCAGCTCAACAAATAGACAGGGAACTAATGAAAAACTGTTTTTT	CASSTNRQGTNEKLFF
TRBV7-9	NA	TRBD1	TRBJ1-4	TGTGCCAGCAGCTCCAGACAGGGGGAGAGTGAAAAACTGTTTTTT	CASSSRQGESEKLFF
TRBV5-1	NA	TRBD1	TRBJ2-1	TGCGCCAGCAGTCAGGACAGGGGCAACAATGAGCAGTTCTTC	CASSQDRGNNEQFF
TRBV27	NA	NA	TRBJ2-3	TGTGCCAGCAGCAAAAGCACAGATACGCAGTATTTT	CASSKSTDTQYF
TRBV5-1	NA	TRBD2	TRBJ2-2	TGCGCCAGCAAAAGTGCGGGAGGGCCGGAAGGGGAGCTGTTTTTT	CASKSAGGPEGELFF
TRBV7-9	NA	NA	TRBJ1-1	TGTGCCAGCAGCCCTTGGACAGCAAACACTGAAGCTTTCTTT	CASSPWTANTEAFF
TRBV6-5	NA	NA	TRBJ2-3	TGTGCCAGCAGTTACGCTACCGGAGAGCGGGATACGCAGTATTTT	CASSYATGERDTQYF
TRBV7-9	NA	TRBD2	TRBJ2-2	TGTGCCAGCAGCTTAGCACTAGCGACCGGGGAGCTGTTTTTT	CASSLALATGELFF
TRBV7-3	NA	TRBD2	TRBJ2-1	TGTGCCAGCAGCTTAACAGGTATTGCGGGAGGGCCCAACAATGAGCAGTTCTTC	CASSLTGIAGGPNNEQFF
TRBV11-1	once	NA	TRBJ2-3	TGTGCCAGCAATTCAGGAGGAAGCACAGATACGCAGTATTTT	CASNSGGSTDTQYF